A single TCR beta chain is shown here with its context. The antigen remains unidentified. On cycle 4 day 1 and cycle 7 day 1, as well as at baseline, blood was sampled. These data belong to a study of OX40 agonist ivuxolimab in advanced cancers. Study-level background: Patients took ivuxolimab, an agonistic anti-OX40 (CD134) antibody. Three patients responded partially, comprising one with hepatocellular carcinoma and two with cutaneous melanoma. Findings of the study overall: Certain nonresponders likewise exhibited a low normalized T-cell clonal expansion.

V was clipped by 3 bases and J by 7 bases; unmatched bases: 12. There are 16 residues in the CDR3. Germline V gene lookup returns CDR1 PRHDT and CDR2 FYEKMQ (reference sequence). Some clones are missing from TCRdb's copy, which holds only in-frame ones; the method was immunoSEQ multiplex PCR. The sample consists of about 80,000 clones, about 90% of them appearing once. Sequenced material: CD4+ or CD8+ T cells sorted from blood, taken in a trial of the OX40 agonist ivuxolimab. This receptor was identified in an adult with an advanced solid tumor such as melanoma, head and neck, liver or kidney cancer. This rearrangement joins TRBV13 to TRBJ2-1; 7 positions agree with TRBD2. CDR3 coding DNA: TGTGCCAGCAGCTTCCACGGGGGGACCCCTCTAAATGAGCAGTTCTTC. As protein: CASSFHGGTPLNEQFF.